Below, 17 T cell receptor beta chains from the same sample are listed, as sequenced in a study of cytomegalovirus exposure and HLA in healthy donors. 13 Jbeta primers and 60 Vbeta primers were used for the PCR. Sequencing used immunoSEQ multiplex PCR; TCRdb keeps in-frame clones, though not all of them. This sample has about 140,000 clones, with approximately 68% found just once. Sequencing was carried out using PBMCs. Every receptor here comes from a man aged 55 to 69 in good health and CMV-seronegative.

This clone occurred once. The J gene is TRBJ2-3, the V gene TRBV2, with TRBD2 matching over 10 bases. CDR1 is SNHLY, CDR2 FYNNEI, per germline. J gave up 1 base and V 7 bases, and 8 bases lay outside the gene matches. The CDR3 sequence is 16 residues long. Here the CDR3 reads CASKRSSGRGTDTQYF. In nucleotides, the CDR3 is TGTGCCAGCAAACGGTCGAGCGGGAGGGGCACAGATACGCAGTATTTT. Filled out from reference TRBV2 and TRBJ2-3, the complete variable domain reads EPEVTQTPSHQVTQMGQEVILRCVPISNHLYFYWYRQILGQKVEFLVSFYNNEISEKSEIFDDQFSVERPDGSNFTLKIRSTKLEDSAMYFCASKRSSGRGTDTQYFGPGTRLTVL.

The chain joins TRBV10-3 to TRBJ2-1; D may be TRBD2 (6 bases). V lost 4 bases and J 0 bases, leaving 22 bases between the germline ends. CDR3 size: 19 residues. Germline V gene sequence: CDR1 ENHRY, CDR2 SYGVKD. The CDR3 DNA reads TGTGCCATCAGTGGACGACGGGAGCTGGGTGGGGCCTCCTACAATGAGCAGTTCTTC. It encodes CAISGRRELGGASYNEQFF.

Note on this clone: Mismatch with germline at one junction end may stem from a read error. The rearrangement links TRBV7-2 to TRBJ1-3; maybe TRBD1 (6 bases). CDR1 is SGHTA, CDR2 FQGNSA, per germline. This CDR3 spans 17 amino acids. The CDR3 coding sequence is TGTGCCAGCAGCTTAGCCGTGGGCAGGGGCTCTCGAAACACCATATATTTT. Its translation: CASSLAVGRGSRNTIYF.

The sample holds a few counts of this clone. The V and J genes are TRBV6-5 and TRBJ2-7; the D gene is possibly TRBD1 (6 bases). CDR1 and CDR2 (germline): MNHEY, SVGAGI. This CDR3 is built from 13 residues. The V end was cut by 4 bases, the J end by 8 bases, with 15 bases between. The CDR3, as DNA: TGTGCCAGCAGTTTCGGACAGATGGGAAAGCAGTACTTC. Translation gives CASSFGQMGKQYF.

The chain couples TRBV25-1 to TRBJ1-1; the D gene is possibly TRBD1 (5 bases). The V end was cut by 6 bases, the J end by 8 bases, with 16 bases between. The V gene's germline CDR1 is MGHDK and CDR2 SYGVNS. This CDR3 has 13 residues. The CDR3, as DNA: TGTGCCAGCAGCCTCGCCCAACAGGACGAAGCTTTCTTT. Its protein is CASSLAQQDEAFF.

This clone came up a few times. The chain is built from TRBV10-2 and TRBJ2-5, with D tentatively TRBD2 (6 bases). The CDR3 is 15 residues long. CDR1 WSHSY and CDR2 SAAADI come from the germline V gene. V lost 2 bases, J lost 0 bases, and 10 bases lay in between. In nucleotides, the CDR3 is TGCGCCAGCAGTGAGGCGGGGACCCACCAAGAGACCCAGTACTTC. Translated, it gives CASSEAGTHQETQYF.

Regarding this clone: Other DNA sequences of this sample code for an identical CDR3. The V and J genes are TRBV7-3 and TRBJ2-2; 7 positions agree with TRBD2. Germline CDR1 and CDR2: SGHTA and FQGTGA. Germline trimming cut 1 base from V and 6 bases from J; bases unmatched to any gene: 2. The CDR3 consists of 14 residues. CDR3 nucleotide sequence: TGTGCCAGCAGCTTAAATCGGGGGGCCGGGGAGCTGTTTTTT. This codes for CASSLNRGAGELFF.

In this sample, this clone turned up a few times. The chain couples TRBV5-1 to TRBJ1-2, with TRBD1 identical over 8 bases. The V segment lost 3 bases and the J segment 1 base; nucleotides outside the gene matches: 5. The germline gives CDR1 SGHRS, CDR2 YFSETQ. The CDR3 consists of 15 residues. This CDR3 reads CASSWTGLNNYGYTF. The CDR3 region has the DNA TGCGCCAGCAGCTGGACAGGGCTTAATAACTATGGCTACACCTTC.

The V and J genes are TRBV5-4 and TRBJ1-5, with 8 bases fitting TRBD1. The trim removed 4 bases at V and 4 bases at J, leaving 7 bases unmatched. The CDR3 has 15 amino acids. Germline V CDR1 and CDR2: SGHNT, YYREEE (reference sequence). This CDR3 is CASSPGTGENQPQHF. The CDR3 DNA reads as TGTGCCAGCAGCCCCGGGACAGGAGAAAATCAGCCCCAGCATTTT.

There are a few counts of this clone. The V gene is TRBV4-3, the J gene TRBJ1-1, with TRBD1 matching 7 bases. The length of the CDR3 is 15 residues. V was clipped by 2 bases and J by 1 base; unmatched bases: 4. Germline V lookup: CDR1 LGHNA, CDR2 YSLEER. The CDR3 coding sequence is TGCGCCAGCAGCCAAAGCGGACAGGCGAACACTGAAGCTTTCTTT. It codes for CASSQSGQANTEAFF.

This clone was counted a single time. This sequence joins TRBV6-5 and TRBJ1-1; D is perhaps TRBD1 (6 bases). The CDR3 sequence is 15 residues long. Germline loops: CDR1 MNHEY, CDR2 SVGAGI. With 5 bases removed from V and 0 bases from J, the gap between germline ends came to 13 bases. The CDR3 loop is CASSPPTGLNTEAFF. The CDR3, as DNA: TGTGCCAGCAGTCCCCCGACAGGTTTGAACACTGAAGCTTTCTTT.

The chain employs TRBV6-5 and TRBJ1-2; D remains unclear. The V end lost 2 bases, the J end lost 8 bases, and 12 bases lay between the germline ends. Germline CDR1 and CDR2: MNHEY and SVGAGI. The CDR3 contains 13 residues. The CDR3 DNA reads TGTGCCAGCAGTTACGAGTCGGGGAAGGGCTACACCTTC. It codes for CASSYESGKGYTF.

This rearrangement joins TRBV15 to TRBJ2-1, with a tentative D call TRBD2 (6 bases). This CDR3 has 16 amino acids. Deletions cut 3 bases from V and 1 base from J, with 13 bases between. CDR1 and CDR2 (germline): LNHNV, YYDKDF (reference sequence). CDR3 nucleotides: TGTGCCACCAGCAGGATGGGGGACTTATCCTACAATGAGCAGTTCTTC. Its translation is CATSRMGDLSYNEQFF.

The chain recombines TRBV9 with TRBJ2-3; 10 bases map to TRBD2. CDR3 length: 16 amino acids. V lost 0 bases, J lost 2 bases, and 3 bases stayed unmatched. Germline assignment: CDR1 SGDLS and CDR2 YYNGEE. The CDR3: CASSVELAGYTDTQYF. CDR3 DNA sequence: TGTGCCAGCAGCGTAGAACTAGCGGGATACACAGATACGCAGTATTTT.

The rearrangement joins TRBV19 to TRBJ2-7, with D tentatively TRBD1 (6 bases). Looked up from germline, CDR1 is LNHDA and CDR2 is SQIVND (reference sequence). This CDR3 spans 16 amino acids. The V end lost 3 bases, the J end lost 0 bases, and 15 bases lay between the germline ends. CDR3 protein: CASSIGSGAFSYEQYF. DNA for the CDR3: TGTGCCAGTAGTATCGGTTCAGGGGCCTTCTCCTACGAGCAGTACTTC.

The chain carries TRBV5-1 and TRBJ2-3; 7 bases map to TRBD2. The germline CDR1 and CDR2 sequences are SGHRS and YFSETQ. Trimming at V came to 7 bases and at J to 3 bases, leaving 8 bases not matched to a gene. The CDR3 extends over 14 amino acids. CDR3 nucleotide sequence: TGCGCCAGCCAACTAGCGAAGAGTACAGATACGCAGTATTTT. As protein: CASQLAKSTDTQYF. The entire variable domain, with the rest obtained from reference TRBV5-1 and TRBJ2-3, is as follows: KAGVTQTPRYLIKTRGQQVTLSCSPISGHRSVSWYQQTPGQGLQFLFEYFSETQRNKGNFPGRFSGRQFSNSRSEMNVSTLELGDSALYLCASQLAKSTDTQYFGPGTRLTVL.

The V call is TRBV7-8, the J call TRBJ2-1, with 8 bases lining up with TRBD1. V lost 5 bases to trimming and J lost 7 bases; unmatched junction nucleotides: 4. This CDR3 spans 13 amino acids. Per germline, CDR1 SGHVS and CDR2 FQNEAQ. The CDR3 region is CASSRDRSNEQFF. The CDR3 nucleotides read TGTGCCAGCAGCCGGGACAGGAGTAATGAGCAGTTCTTC.